The T cell receptor beta chain described here comes from a study of identical twins. This clonotype was counted a few times. The antigen is undetermined. The germline gives CDR1 MDHEN, CDR2 SYDVKM. V was clipped by 7 bases and J by 5 bases; unmatched bases: 9. The CDR3 totals 17 residues. Study conclusions and caveats: Cross-sectional statistical analysis was relied on for the conclusions, without the same donors being followed.

With template switching, a universal primer site was added, and the cDNA carried unique molecular identifiers. TCRdb ran MiXCR on the 5' RACE reads and lists one entry per CDR3 protein. Of some 300,000 distinct CDR3 sequences in the sample, 9% to 15% were seen once. These data were also reused for a study on yellow fever vaccine responses in identical twins.

Sequenced input: CD8+ T cells sorted from blood. The sequence came from a woman aged 18-29 years in good health. The V and J genes are TRBV28 and TRBJ2-1; 15 nucleotides agree with TRBD2. CDR3 amino acids: CASTGLAGGPMNNEQFF. In DNA, the CDR3 is TGTGCCAGCACCGGACTAGCGGGAGGGCCTATGAACAATGAGCAGTTCTTC.